This T cell receptor beta chain was sequenced in a study of molecular identifiers for immune sequencing clone quantification. Overall study context: Five aliquots were made in replicates from the RNA of 20,000 or 100,000 naive CD8 cells, and four were sequenced.

The study, taken as a whole, reports: Reportedly, one cell's Jurkat TCR RNA was detected within 1,200,000 naive CD8 cells. Over 99% of CMV-specific effector molecules, but under 1% of naive ones, were in clones above 20 copies.

Naive CD8 T cells were picked out by sorting for CD8+CD4-CCR7+CD45RA+. TCRdb ran MiXCR on the PCR reads and lists one entry per CDR3 protein. The sample has more than 300,000 distinct CDR3 sequences, roughly 23% seen once. This clonotype has a count of ten or more. Its antigen is unknown. The germline V gene has CDR1 LGHNA and CDR2 YSLEER. This CDR3 spans 16 amino acids. Unmatched junction bases numbered 6, after V lost 2 bases and J lost 6 bases. J is TRBJ2-2 and V is TRBV4-3; 10 bases match TRBD2. Source material: naive CD8+ T cells from blood, with Jurkat cell RNA spiked in. Subset of the sample: FACS-sorted CD8+CD4-CCR7+CD45RA+ naive T cells. The receptor's source is a human donor in good health. Some libraries in this study had Jurkat cell RNA spiked in. The CDR3 coding sequence is TGCGCCAGCAGCCAATCGCTAGCGGGGGAGGCCGGGGAGCTGTTTTTT. This encodes CASSQSLAGEAGELFF.